A single T cell receptor beta chain is shown here with its context. Between the trimmed V and J ends, which lost 7 bases and 2 bases, there was a span of 15 bases. The germline CDR1 and CDR2 sequences are LNHDA and SQIVND (reference sequence). This CDR3 spans 14 amino acids. The data stem from a study of shared T cell receptors in the human thymus. TCRdb's copy holds only in-frame clones and misses some; the assay was immunoSEQ multiplex PCR. Of almost 550,000 clones in the sample, about 80% were seen once. The sample was also reused in another study, on human thymus T cells. That study reports: Thymus tissue was removed during corrective cardiac surgery. The authors found apparently biased V and J gene usage in thymic and blood repertoires.

Sequenced material: thymocytes. The chain carries TRBV19 and TRBJ2-7, with D possibly TRBD1 on 7 matching bases. This receptor was obtained from a boy under two years old with a congenital heart defect. The CDR3 coding sequence is TGTGCCAGTACGCCAGGGGGGCTTCCCTACGAGCAGTACTTC. Translated: CASTPGGLPYEQYF. Combining the CDR3 with reference TRBV19 and TRBJ2-7 gives the whole variable domain DGGITQSPKYLFRKEGQNVTLSCEQNLNHDAMYWYRQDPGQGLRLIYYSQIVNDFQKGDIAEGYSVSREKKESFPLTVTSAQKNPTAFYLCASTPGGLPYEQYFGPGTRLTVT.